This entry describes one T cell receptor beta chain. Its antigen specificity is not known. No much larger clone is present one base from it, and per-base qualities are unavailable. This specimen comes from a study of T-cell memory formation after mild COVID-19 (dated by TCRdb to 2020 to 2023). Turning to the overall study: Most TCR sequence clusters were specific to one of the two donors. Longitudinal TCRalpha and TCRbeta repertoire sequencing tracked T-cell clones expanding and contracting after mild COVID-19 in a couple of donors. Two young, previously healthy adult volunteers, one female and one male, were included in the cohort.

Ficoll-Paque density gradient centrifugation was used to isolate PBMCs. What the authors observed across the whole study: The detection of some responding clones in pre-infection memory suggests that pre-existing cross-reactive memory T cells joined the SARS-CoV-2 response. Contracting CD4+ clones appeared mostly in the CM and EM memory subsets, whereas CD8+ clones were enriched in EMRA. Whether the second-wave clones peaking on day 37 were SARS-CoV-2 specific was not confirmed. Clones contracting from day 15 to 85 had balanced CD4/CD8 phenotypes, while a second wave expanding from day 15 to 37 was biased towards CD4+. The study included only two mild cases, and larger cohorts that include severe cases with pre-infection samples were judged to be necessary.

Sequenced using an Illumina NovaSeq 6000. TCRalpha and TCRbeta cDNA libraries were constructed by 5'RACE with constant-segment primers, with sample barcodes and unique molecular identifiers being introduced. Trizol reagent was used to extract RNA from every sample. Library amplification was performed in two PCR steps, and a second sample barcode and Illumina TruSeq adapters were introduced in the second step. The libraries were sequenced on an Illumina NovaSeq using 2 x 150 bp paired-end reads. Processing in the source paper ran as follows. Reads were demultiplexed and collapsed into UMI-guided consensus sequences with migec v1.2.7. Using mixcr v2.1.11, UMI consensuses were aligned to TRA and TRB V and J templates and then assembled into clonotypes. A clonotype was counted as expanded or contracted only when both edgeR and NoisET called the clonotype significant, with the noise models trained on biological replicates. For edgeR calls, the cutoffs were a false discovery rate-adjusted p below 0.01 and a log2 fold-change threshold of 1. As an exploratory analysis of dynamics, max-normalized trajectories of the 1000 most abundant clonotypes were examined with PCA combined with hierarchical clustering. Each responding clone was given a CD4 or CD8 phenotype based on the CD4+ and CD8+ repertoires, which had been sequenced separately. TCRdb ran its own pipeline on the public reads, namely fastp trimming at Q25 and MiXCR clone calling, and kept in-frame beta chains. Entries that share a CDR3 protein sequence are merged under the most common genes and DNA. In this record, the V and J calls reflect TCRdb's handling and not the investigators' own analysis. The sample data list about 610,000 distinct CDR3 sequences, and around a sixth of these were observed just once. 8.1% of the sample rests with the top ten.

Material: PBMCs or a T cell subset sorted from them (not recorded which). This TCR came from an adult woman who had mild COVID-19 (a few samples of this study predate the infection). The sample titles of this study are shuffled in the database, so cell type and time point are left out; the donor was told from shared clones.

The CDR3 region reads CASSYSDEQYF. The nucleotide sequence reads as follows: TGTGCCAGCAGTTACTCGGACGAGCAGTACTTC. The chain is made from TRBV6-6 and TRBJ2-7, with the D gene too uncertain to name. From a lookup of the germline V gene (reference sequence), CDR1 and CDR2 are MNHNY and SVGAGI. Trimming removed 0 bases from V and 5 bases from J, leaving 2 bases between the germline ends. The CDR3 runs 11 amino acids, cysteine and phenylalanine included. Just CDR3 DNA is preserved here, 33 bases in frame from base 1.